These T cell receptor beta chains were read from a single sample in a study of cytomegalovirus exposure and HLA in healthy donors. Repertoires were generated with immunoSEQ multiplex PCR, while TCRdb's copy carries only in-frame clones and drops some. The repertoire holds about 150,000 clones, around 79% seen once, with approximately 3.1% in the top ten. The sample comprised PBMCs. These TCRs come from a woman aged 40 to 50 in good health and CMV-seronegative. The CDR3 runs from the conserved cysteine through the conserved F or W. Each record gives: clone size, J gene, V gene, D gene, CDR3 protein, CDR3 DNA. D genes are given only for firm matches. A row's size may be missing; if present it is once, few, many or a size class.

- | TRBJ1-4 | TRBV5-1 | TRBD1 | CASSYTGTATNEKLFF | TGCGCCAGCAGCTACACCGGGACAGCAACTAATGAAAAACTGTTTTTT
- | TRBJ1-1 | TRBV11-1 | - | CASSPGTRTEAFF | TGTGCCAGCAGCCCAGGGACTCGGACTGAAGCTTTCTTT
- | TRBJ2-1 | TRBV18 | TRBD1 | CASSPYRDRGYNEQFF | TGTGCCAGCTCACCATACCGGGACAGGGGTTACAATGAGCAGTTCTTC
- | TRBJ1-1 | TRBV20-1 | - | CRGRTEAFF | TGCAGGGGGAGAACTGAAGCTTTCTTT
- | TRBJ2-5 | TRBV7-8 | TRBD2 | CASSSFSGARETQYF | TGTGCCAGCAGCTCCTTCAGCGGGGCCCGGGAGACCCAGTACTTC
- | TRBJ1-6 | TRBV21-1 | - | CASSRTGGDNSPLHF | TGTGCCAGCAGCAGAACAGGGGGTGATAATTCACCCCTCCACTTT
few | TRBJ1-1 | TRBV28 | - | CASVKLRGRGTEAFF | TGTGCCAGCGTAAAACTCAGGGGCCGGGGTACTGAAGCTTTCTTT
- | TRBJ1-1 | TRBV2 | - | CASSNTANTEAFF | TGTGCCAGCAGTAACACAGCGAACACTGAAGCTTTCTTT
- | TRBJ2-1 | TRBV7-8 | TRBD1 | CASSSTGLYNEQFF | TGTGCCAGCAGCTCGACAGGGTTGTACAATGAGCAGTTCTTC
- | TRBJ2-3 | TRBV4-1 | - | CASRPGSHTDTQYF | TGCGCCAGCAGGCCAGGGTCCCACACAGATACGCAGTATTTT
few | TRBJ1-2 | TRBV9 | - | CASSDRDTISYGYTF | TGTGCCAGCAGCGACCGGGACACGATAAGCTATGGCTACACCTTC
- | TRBJ1-2 | TRBV10-3 | - | CAISDQTGYYGYTF | TGTGCCATCAGTGACCAGACAGGCTACTATGGCTACACCTTC
few | TRBJ2-4 | TRBV11-2 | TRBD1 | CASSRQGALSIQYF | TGTGCCAGCAGCAGACAGGGGGCGCTGAGCATTCAGTACTTC
- | TRBJ1-4 | TRBV19 | - | CASRRRDNNEKLFF | TGTGCCAGTCGCCGACGGGACAATAATGAAAAACTGTTTTTT
- | TRBJ2-1 | TRBV19 | - | CASMRFDEQFF | TGTGCCAGTATGAGATTCGATGAGCAGTTCTTC
- | TRBJ2-1 | TRBV7-9 | TRBD1 | CASRQRDRVRDEQFF | TGTGCCAGCAGACAAAGGGACAGGGTTAGAGATGAGCAGTTCTTC
- | TRBJ2-1 | TRBV6-6 | - | CASTKSGIYNEQFF | TGTGCCAGCACCAAATCAGGGATATACAATGAGCAGTTCTTC
once | TRBJ1-2 | TRBV5-6 | - | CASSLRGIDGYTF | TGTGCCAGCAGCTTGAGGGGTATAGATGGCTACACCTTC